Sequencing of this TCR beta chain was carried out in a study of blood T cell repertoires in COVID-19. On the study more broadly: Italy, Spain and the United States were the sources of the convalescent and acute COVID-19 samples. The analysed material was cDNA or gDNA that came from T cells, B-cell-depleted T cells, or PBMCs.

This clone occurred a few times. Original processing notes: Estimated nucleated cell counts came from reference gene primer amplification. This table comes from immunoSEQ multiplex PCR, and its TCRdb copy is limited to in-frame clones, with some not included. That table supplies the V and J calls and clone size; D and trimming were determined from the DNA. Found here are 90,000 to 110,000 clones, 81% of them singletons; the top ten hold roughly two fifths. Per germline, CDR1 LNHDA and CDR2 SQIVND (reference sequence). V dropped 7 bases and J dropped 3 bases, with 4 bases sitting between them. The CDR3 extends over 11 amino acids.

The sample was peripheral blood. The J gene is TRBJ1-3, the V gene TRBV19; D is unresolved. The clonotype originates from a man at least 80 years old with acute or convalescent COVID-19. The CDR3 loop reads CASNIGNTIYF. The DNA of the CDR3 is TGTGCCAGTAACATTGGAAACACCATATATTTT.